One and the same sample provided the 18 T cell receptor beta chains below, sequenced in a study of response to subunit inactivated influenza vaccine. Using its own MiXCR run on the RT-PCR reads, TCRdb lists one record per CDR3 protein. The profile shows about 240,000 distinct CDR3 sequences, over 9% of them singletons. Sequenced here: non-naive T cells sorted from PBMCs, sampled approximately 15 days before vaccination. The receptors come from a man in his forties or fifties who received an inactivated influenza vaccine.

This clonotype showed up just a few times. CDR3 in amino acids: CASSFFNNSGANVLTF. In DNA form, the CDR3 reads TGTGCCAGCAGCTTTTTCAACAACTCTGGGGCCAACGTCCTGACTTTC. The rearrangement uses TRBV5-7 and TRBJ2-6, with D unresolved. TRBV5-7 is designated an ORF whose function remains uncertain. V gave up 2 bases and J gave up 0 bases, with 9 bases separating them. CDR3 length: 16 amino acids.

The V gene is TRBV14, the J gene TRBJ1-4; D is undetermined. Germline assignment: CDR1 SGHDN and CDR2 FVKESK. The CDR3 runs to 13 residues. Trimming removed 1 base from V and 13 bases from J, with 13 bases in between. CDR3 loop: CASSQGRRSRLFF. DNA of the CDR3: TGTGCCAGCAGCCAAGGGAGAAGGAGTAGACTGTTTTTT.

This chain joins TRBV7-6 and TRBJ2-1; TRBD2 matches 10 bases. Unmatched junction bases numbered 3, after V lost 3 bases and J lost 1 base. Germline CDR1 and CDR2: SGHVS and FNYEAQ. The CDR3 consists of 16 residues. In DNA form, the CDR3 reads TGTGCCAGCAGCTTTTTTAGCGGGAGGTCCTACAATGAGCAGTTCTTC. Translated, it gives CASSFFSGRSYNEQFF.

As regards this clonotype: This may stem from a read error, because a much larger clone lies one nucleotide away. This chain uses TRBV2 with TRBJ2-5, with D possibly matching TRBD2 (6 bases). This CDR3 spans 11 amino acids. Germline CDR1 reads SNHLY; CDR2 reads FYNNEI. CDR3 DNA: TGTGCCAGCGTGCGGGAAGAGACCCAGCACTTC. Translating it yields CASVREETQHF.

Of note for this clonotype: This may arise from a read error, as a much more abundant clone is one base away. The V call is TRBV29-1, the J call TRBJ2-2, with a tentative D call TRBD2 (5 bases). V gave up 6 bases and J gave up 4 bases, with 12 bases separating them. CDR1 and CDR2 from the germline V gene are SQVTM and ANQGSEA. This CDR3 has 13 residues. The CDR3 region has the DNA TGCAGCGTCCGGGGAGTAGGCACCGGGGAGCTGTTTTTT. It is translated as CSVRGVGTGELFF.

This clonotype was detected a few times. The genes are TRBV5-1 and TRBJ2-5, with D possibly being TRBD1 (5 bases). This CDR3 is 16 amino acids long. The germline gives CDR1 SGHRS, CDR2 YFSETQ. V lost 1 base to trimming and J lost 6 bases, with 19 bases between them. CDR3: CASSLISRDSGKTQYF. The CDR3 bases are TGCGCCAGCAGCTTGATATCTCGTGACAGTGGAAAGACCCAGTACTTC.

The chain carries TRBV20-1 and TRBJ2-1; no definite D call. Germline V gives CDR1 DFQATT, CDR2 SNEGSKA (reference sequence). This CDR3 is 17 amino acids long. Trimming left V 0 bases short and J 4 bases short, with 19 bases between. The CDR3 sequence: CSARDPAMGNPYNEQFF. The CDR3 DNA sequence: TGCAGTGCTAGAGATCCGGCGATGGGCAACCCTTACAATGAGCAGTTCTTC.

This clonotype was recorded a few times. The V call is TRBV20-1, the J call TRBJ2-1; D unclear. Germline V gives CDR1 DFQATT, CDR2 SNEGSKA (reference sequence). V lost 7 bases, J lost 4 bases, and 8 bases lay in between. The CDR3 is 11 amino acids. The CDR3 DNA reads TGCAGTGAAGGATTTTACAATGAGCAGTTCTTC. Translated, it gives CSEGFYNEQFF.

This clonotype was seen a handful of times. The rearrangement uses TRBV20-1 and TRBJ2-5; no firm D call. Looked up from germline, CDR1 is DFQATT and CDR2 is SNEGSKA (reference sequence). The CDR3 length is 15 residues. V lost 3 bases and J lost 9, with 23 bases in between. This chain's CDR3 is CSARDLGPQQLAQYF. Written as DNA, the CDR3 is TGCAGTGCTAGGGATCTGGGCCCACAGCAGTTAGCCCAGTACTTC.

This clonotype was observed many times. The chain carries TRBV12-3 or TRBV12-4 and TRBJ2-2; D is perhaps TRBD2 (5 bases). V was cut by 3 bases and J by 0 bases, with 11 bases left in between. The CDR3 has 16 amino acids. This chain's CDR3 is CASSFLSGTNTGELFF. The CDR3 nucleotides read TGTGCCAGCAGTTTCCTCTCCGGGACGAACACCGGGGAGCTGTTTTTT.

This clonotype was counted a few times. The chain couples TRBV29-1 to TRBJ2-3; 9 bases line up with TRBD2. Germline trimming cut 6 bases from V and 4 bases from J; bases unmatched to any gene: 11. This CDR3 region has 15 residues. CDR1 and CDR2 (germline): SQVTM, ANQGSEA. CDR3 sequence: CSVVAGAHDSDTQYF. Written as DNA, the CDR3 is TGCAGCGTGGTAGCGGGGGCCCACGATTCAGATACGCAGTATTTT.

This clonotype occurred many times. This chain uses TRBV6-2 or TRBV6-3 with TRBJ1-5; 7 nucleotides agree with TRBD1. Trimming cost V 0 bases and J 6 bases; bases outside gene matches: 8. CDR1 MNHEY and CDR2 SVGEGT come from the germline V gene. There are 16 residues in the CDR3. The CDR3 region is CASSYSRQGTSQPQHF. The CDR3 DNA follows: TGTGCCAGCAGTTACTCACGACAGGGTACCAGTCAGCCCCAGCATTTT.

This clonotype was detected a few times. The chain uses TRBV11-2 and TRBJ2-1, with D tentatively TRBD2 (5 bases). Germline V CDR1 and CDR2: SGHAT, FQNNGV. Trimming pared 1 base from V and 1 base from J, leaving 11 bases between. The CDR3 spans 16 residues. The CDR3 spells CASSLGGGKSYNEQFF. The CDR3 nucleotides are TGTGCCAGCAGCTTAGGTGGAGGCAAGTCCTACAATGAGCAGTTCTTC.

This clonotype has ten or more counts. This chain links TRBV3-1 with TRBJ1-1; the D is unclear. V was pared by 3 bases and J by 6 bases, with 11 bases between. Per germline, CDR1 LGHDT and CDR2 YNNKEL (reference sequence). The CDR3 totals 13 residues. DNA for the CDR3: TGTGCCAGCAGCCAGCGACAAGGCTCTGAAGCTTTCTTT. This gives the protein CASSQRQGSEAFF.

The chain carries TRBV4-2 and TRBJ2-1; D unresolved. The CDR3 sequence is 13 residues long. Germline lookup yields CDR1 LGHNA and CDR2 YNFKEQ. Trimming shortened V by 2 bases and J by 8 bases, and 10 bases separated the two germline ends. CDR3 coding DNA: TGTGCCAGCAGCCAACGGCTTGGGTATGAGCAGTTCTTC. Protein product: CASSQRLGYEQFF.

The chain combines TRBV4-3 with TRBJ1-6; D gene ambiguous. This CDR3 contains 14 residues. V was shortened by 0 bases and J by 8 bases, with 8 bases between the two germline ends. Germline values: CDR1 LGHNA, CDR2 YSLEER. CDR3 protein: CASSQDWRYSPLHF. The CDR3 nucleotides read TGCGCCAGCAGCCAAGACTGGCGGTATTCACCCCTCCACTTT.

CDR3 DNA: TGTGCCAGCAGCGTAGGCCGACAGGAAGAGACCCAGTACTTC. Translation gives CASSVGRQEETQYF. The rearrangement joins TRBV9 to TRBJ2-5; D is possibly TRBD1 (6 bases). V lost 0 bases and J 3 bases, leaving 9 bases between the germline ends. Germline CDR1 reads SGDLS; CDR2 reads YYNGEE. This CDR3 has 14 residues. Using reference TRBV9 and TRBJ2-5 for the parts outside the CDR3, the full variable domain is DSGVTQTPKHLITATGQRVTLRCSPRSGDLSVYWYQQSLDQGLQFLIQYYNGEERAKGNILERFSAQQFPDLHSELNLSSLELGDSALYFCASSVGRQEETQYFGPGTRLLVL.

This clonotype was detected a few times. This rearrangement joins TRBV20-1 to TRBJ1-1; D call uncertain. The CDR3 consists of 14 residues. Germline V gene sequence: CDR1 DFQATT, CDR2 SNEGSKA (reference sequence). DNA of the CDR3: TGCAGCCTACCCAAGCGTGGAGTGAACACTGAAGCTTTCTTT. This codes for CSLPKRGVNTEAFF.